The 31 T cell receptor beta chains in this list originate from one sample, sequenced in a study of cytotoxic CD8 clonotypes in ibrutinib-treated CLL. The method was immunoSEQ multiplex PCR; TCRdb's version includes in-frame clones alone and lacks a portion of them. The table lists around 150,000 clones, about 84% of them singletons. The starting material was PBMCs, obtained after 36 months of ibrutinib treatment. The receptors originated from a human donor with chronic lymphocytic leukemia.

This clone was observed a few times. V is TRBV27 and J is TRBJ1-2, with D unresolved. V was pared by 2 bases and J by 4 bases, with 11 bases between. The CDR3 has 14 amino acids. CDR1 and CDR2 (germline): MNHEY, SMNVEV (reference sequence). The CDR3 loop is CASSLGASAYGYTF. The CDR3 nucleotides read TGTGCCAGCAGTTTAGGCGCCAGCGCCTATGGCTACACCTTC.

The J gene is TRBJ2-6, the V gene TRBV30; D uncertain. The length of the CDR3 is 15 residues. Trimming shortened V by 1 base and J by 0 bases, and 7 bases separated the two germline ends. Germline CDR1 and CDR2: GTSNPN and SVGIG (reference sequence). As DNA, the CDR3 is TGTGCCTGGAGTGGCCCAGTCTCTGGGGCCAACGTCCTGACTTTC. It translates to CAWSGPVSGANVLTF.

The chain links TRBV27 to TRBJ2-7, with D perhaps matching TRBD2 (6 bases). The V gene's germline CDR1 is MNHEY and CDR2 SMNVEV (reference sequence). The V gene lost 4 bases and the J gene lost 3 bases, with 16 bases spanning the gap. The CDR3 runs to 15 residues. Here the CDR3 reads CASSSIADASYEQYF. In DNA, the CDR3 is TGTGCCAGCAGTTCAATAGCGGACGCCAGCTACGAGCAGTACTTC.

This rearrangement joins TRBV4-1 to TRBJ2-7, with TRBD2 as a possible D gene (5 bases). Germline lookup yields CDR1 MGHRA and CDR2 YSYEKL. CDR3 length: 14 residues. V lost 2 bases and J lost 7, with 15 bases in between. The CDR3 DNA reads as TGCGCCAGCAGCCAATCGGAGTTCCCGGGGGAGCAGTACTTC. Translating it yields CASSQSEFPGEQYF.

This clone has just a few counts. The genes are TRBV27 and TRBJ2-1, with D maybe TRBD2 (8 bases). Trimming took off 3 bases at V and 12 bases at J, with 39 bases between the two ends. CDR3 length: 21 amino acids. CDR1 is MNHEY, CDR2 SMNVEV, per germline (reference sequence). The DNA for the CDR3 is TGTGCCAGCAGTTTCGGTTCTAGACAGGGCTTGGGACTAGGGCCTTTGGTCGGGCAGTTCTTC. Amino acid sequence: CASSFGSRQGLGLGPLVGQFF.

This clone was counted only a few times. In DNA, the CDR3 is TGTGCCAGCAGGACGGTAAATAGCAATCAGCCCCAGCATTTT. This encodes CASRTVNSNQPQHF. The gene calls are TRBV27 and TRBJ1-5; D is undetermined. Germline CDR1 is MNHEY and CDR2 is SMNVEV (reference sequence). This CDR3 has 14 amino acids. V was cut by 6 bases and J by 0 bases, with 9 bases left in between.

The V call is TRBV28, the J call TRBJ2-4, with 9 bases lining up with TRBD2. The CDR3 covers 11 residues. The J segment lost 8 bases and the V segment lost 8 bases, leaving 1 base of the junction unmatched. CDR1 is MDHEN, CDR2 SYDVKM, per germline. The CDR3 region has the DNA TGTGCCAGCGGGACTAGCTACATTCAGTACTTC. Protein sequence: CASGTSYIQYF.

The chain recombines TRBV25-1 with TRBJ1-2; the match to TRBD1 covers 8 bases. CDR1 and CDR2 (germline): MGHDK, SYGVNS. The CDR3 has 15 amino acids. Trimming removed 6 bases from V and 7 bases from J; junction bases left unmatched: 13. The CDR3 sequence: CASRETGVLSAGYTF. DNA of the CDR3: TGTGCCAGCAGAGAGACAGGGGTTCTATCTGCTGGCTACACCTTC.

V is TRBV5-1 and J is TRBJ1-2; 10 bases agree with TRBD1. Germline CDR1 SGHRS, CDR2 YFSETQ. Trimming removed 0 bases from V and 8 bases from J; junction bases left unmatched: 7. This CDR3 region has 15 residues. The CDR3 is CASSLEVTGGRGYTF. The CDR3 DNA is TGCGCCAGCAGCTTGGAGGTGACAGGGGGCCGGGGCTACACCTTC.

This rearrangement joins TRBV30 to TRBJ2-1; D gene uncertain. Germline CDR1 is GTSNPN and CDR2 is SVGIG (reference sequence). This CDR3 region has 11 residues. Trimming pared 2 bases from V and 6 bases from J, leaving 5 bases between. As DNA, the CDR3 is TGTGCCTGGAGTCAAACCAATGAGCAGTTCTTC. Protein product: CAWSQTNEQFF.

V and J are TRBV18 and TRBJ2-5; the D gene is possibly TRBD2 (6 bases). The J call may not be correct, given that the DNA end is closer to TRBJ2-7. The CDR3 is made up of 15 amino acids. Germline V gene sequence: CDR1 KGHSH, CDR2 LQKENI. DNA for the CDR3: TGTGCCAGCTCACGGGAGGAATACAGCTCCTACGAGCAGTACTTC. This gives the protein CASSREEYSSYEQYF.

V usage is TRBV2 and J usage is TRBJ2-1; TRBD2 agrees at 9 bases. This CDR3 contains 14 residues. Per the germline V gene, CDR1 is SNHLY and CDR2 is FYNNEI. V was clipped by 5 bases and J by 10 bases; unmatched bases: 9. CDR3 sequence: CASSWLLAGEEQFF. The CDR3 DNA reads TGTGCCAGCAGTTGGTTATTAGCGGGAGAAGAGCAGTTCTTC.

The chain recombines TRBV9 with TRBJ2-5; a possible D gene is TRBD2 (6 bases). The germline CDR1 and CDR2 sequences are SGDLS and YYNGEE. This CDR3 comprises 17 residues. V was clipped by 0 bases and J by 2 bases, with 17 bases between them. CDR3 nucleotides: TGTGCCAGCAGCGTAGCCGGAACGTATAGCGGACAAGAGACCCAGTACTTC. Its translation is CASSVAGTYSGQETQYF.

The rearrangement uses TRBV7-2 and TRBJ1-3, with D possibly TRBD1 on 5 matching bases. Germline V gene data show CDR1 as SGHTA and CDR2 as FQGNSA. The CDR3 loop spans 17 amino acids. V lost 2 bases and J lost 0, with 14 bases in between. The CDR3 spells CASSLMEGHNSGNTIYF. DNA for the CDR3: TGTGCCAGCAGCTTAATGGAGGGGCACAACTCTGGAAACACCATATATTTT.

V usage is TRBV30 and J usage is TRBJ1-2; D is undetermined. The germline V gene encodes CDR1 GTSNPN and CDR2 SVGIG (reference sequence). Deletions cut 8 bases from V and 8 bases from J, with 24 bases between. This CDR3 contains 14 residues. The CDR3 coding sequence is TGTGCCGTTGGACTGCCACGTATTAGAATGGGCTACACCTTC. Its translation is CAVGLPRIRMGYTF.

The chain has TRBV7-9 and TRBJ2-3; 13 nucleotides agree with TRBD2. This CDR3 is 15 amino acids long. In germline, CDR1 is SEHNR, CDR2 FQNEAQ (reference sequence). V was pared by 5 bases and J by 3 bases, with 2 bases of the junction left unmatched. This CDR3 is CASSMGLAGTDTQYF. For the CDR3, the DNA is TGTGCCAGCAGCATGGGACTAGCGGGGACAGATACGCAGTATTTT. The whole variable domain, filled in from reference TRBV7-9 and TRBJ2-3, reads DTGVSQNPRHKITKRGQNVTFRCDPISEHNRLYWYRQTLGQGPEFLTYFQNEAQLEKSRLLSDRFSAERPKGSFSTLEIQRTEQGDSAMYLCASSMGLAGTDTQYFGPGTRLTVL.

The chain employs TRBV4-1 and TRBJ2-3; TRBD2 matches at 12 bases. Trimming took 4 bases from V and 4 from J; bases not matched to a gene: 12. The CDR3 is made up of 18 amino acids. CDR1 MGHRA and CDR2 YSYEKL come from the germline V gene. For the CDR3, the DNA is TGCGCCAGCAGCCCCCAATCCCGGCTAGCGGGAGGGCCAGATACGCAGTATTTT. Translating gives CASSPQSRLAGGPDTQYF.

This clone appeared once. The gene calls are TRBV5-6 and TRBJ2-1; 11 nucleotides line up with TRBD2. Germline V gives CDR1 SGHDT, CDR2 YYEEEE. The CDR3 extends over 16 amino acids. V lost 0 bases and J lost 4; bases outside the gene matches: 3. The CDR3 reads CASSLGGLAVYNEQFF. CDR3 bases: TGTGCCAGCAGCTTGGGGGGACTAGCGGTTTACAATGAGCAGTTCTTC. Supplemented by reference TRBV5-6 and TRBJ2-1, the full variable domain reads DAGVTQSPTHLIKTRGQQVTLRCSPKSGHDTVSWYQQALGQGPQFIFQYYEEEERQRGNFPDRFSGHQFPNYSSELNVNALLLGDSALYLCASSLGGLAVYNEQFFGPGTRLTVL.

The chain carries TRBV30 and TRBJ1-1, with a possible D match to TRBD1 (6 bases). CDR3 length: 12 amino acids. The germline V gene has CDR1 GTSNPN and CDR2 SVGIG (reference sequence). Trimming left V 4 bases short and J 8 bases short, with 14 bases between. DNA for the CDR3: TGTGCCTGGATCAGGGGCCTCGGAGAAGCTTTCTTT. This gives the protein CAWIRGLGEAFF.

This clone appeared a few times. The rearrangement uses TRBV29-1 and TRBJ1-2; 11 nucleotides agree with TRBD1. The CDR3 totals 16 residues. Germline CDR1 SQVTM, CDR2 ANQGSEA. V gave up 6 bases and J gave up 4 bases; unmatched junction bases: 13. The CDR3 region has the DNA TGCAGCGTAGACTCAAAGGCGGACAGGGGGCTCTATGGCTACACCTTC. This codes for CSVDSKADRGLYGYTF. Using reference TRBV29-1 and TRBJ1-2 for the parts outside the CDR3, the full variable domain is SAVISQKPSRDICQRGTSLTIQCQVDSQVTMMFWYRQQPGQSLTLIATANQGSEATYESGFVIDKFPISRPNLTFSTLTVSNMSPEDSSIYLCSVDSKADRGLYGYTFGSGTRLTVV.

The chain uses TRBV18 and TRBJ2-7; D perhaps matches TRBD1 (5 bases). Trimming took off 4 bases at V and 2 bases at J, with 6 bases between the two ends. The CDR3 consists of 12 residues. The germline V gene encodes CDR1 KGHSH and CDR2 LQKENI. CDR3 in amino acids: CASSQGTYEQYF. Here the CDR3 DNA reads TGTGCCAGCTCACAGGGGACCTACGAGCAGTACTTC.

The chain links TRBV30 to TRBJ1-1, with D possibly being TRBD1 (5 bases). Germline V CDR1 and CDR2: GTSNPN, SVGIG (reference sequence). The CDR3 has 13 residues. Trimming stripped 1 base from V and 7 bases from J, with 13 bases between. DNA of the CDR3: TGTGCCTGGAGTGGGGTGATAAGGGGTGAAGCTTTCTTT. It is translated as CAWSGVIRGEAFF.

The rearrangement links TRBV5-1 to TRBJ2-7; 7 nucleotides match TRBD1. V lost 4 bases, J lost 9 bases, and 16 bases stayed unmatched. CDR3 size: 15 residues. Germline lookup yields CDR1 SGHRS and CDR2 YFSETQ. CDR3 coding DNA: TGCGCCAGCAGCCAGGACAGGAGAACCCCTCGGGGGCAGTACTTC. Residues: CASSQDRRTPRGQYF.

The chain links TRBV7-7 to TRBJ2-3, with D perhaps TRBD1 (5 bases). This CDR3 is 13 amino acids long. Per the germline V gene, CDR1 is SSHAT and CDR2 is FNYEAQ (reference sequence). Trimming stripped 4 bases from V and 2 bases from J, with 7 bases between. The CDR3 region is CASSSGNTDTQYF. CDR3 nucleotides: TGTGCCAGCAGCTCAGGGAACACAGATACGCAGTATTTT.

This clone occurred a few times. V is TRBV6-6 and J is TRBJ1-5; D is undetermined. Trimming removed 2 bases from V and 4 bases from J, with 12 bases in between. The CDR3 runs to 15 residues. The V gene's germline CDR1 is MNHNY and CDR2 SVGAGI (reference sequence). CDR3 in amino acids: CASSYVIKVNQPQHF. The CDR3 bases are TGTGCCAGCAGTTACGTCATAAAGGTTAATCAGCCCCAGCATTTT.

The rearrangement links TRBV7-8 to TRBJ1-1; D remains unclear. This CDR3 region has 16 residues. Germline CDR1 reads SGHVS; CDR2 reads FQNEAQ. With 3 bases removed from V and 5 bases from J, the gap between germline ends came to 19 bases. This chain's CDR3 is CASSLKHALSETEAFF. The CDR3 DNA sequence: TGTGCCAGCAGCTTGAAACACGCACTATCTGAGACTGAAGCTTTCTTT.

The chain has TRBV5-1 and TRBJ1-1; 10 bases agree with TRBD1. This CDR3 comprises 18 residues. Germline CDR1 reads SGHRS; CDR2 reads YFSETQ. J gave up 1 base and V 4 bases, and 13 bases lay outside the gene matches. The CDR3 loop is CASSLLPGQGKKNTEAFF. The CDR3, as DNA: TGCGCCAGCAGCCTGCTACCGGGACAGGGGAAAAAGAACACTGAAGCTTTCTTT.

This clone came up a few times. The chain uses TRBV25-1 and TRBJ1-5, with D perhaps matching TRBD1 (5 bases). V was shortened by 4 bases and J by 7 bases, with 11 bases between the two germline ends. Per germline, CDR1 MGHDK and CDR2 SYGVNS. The CDR3 has 13 amino acids. The CDR3 coding sequence is TGTGCCAGCAGTGGCCAGGGAGCACAGCCCCAGCATTTT. It specifies CASSGQGAQPQHF.

The rearrangement joins TRBV27 to TRBJ2-3; 9 bases align to TRBD2. V shed 3 bases, J shed 6 bases, and the junction held 4 bases outside the gene matches. Germline V gene lookup returns CDR1 MNHEY and CDR2 SMNVEV (reference sequence). There are 14 residues in the CDR3. The DNA of the CDR3 is TGTGCCAGCAGTTTCAAGCGGGGGGACGATACGCAGTATTTT. Amino acid sequence: CASSFKRGDDTQYF.

Here the CDR3 DNA reads TGTGCCAGCAGCTCTACAGGGGGCCAAATCGGGGAGCTGTTTTTT. Protein product: CASSSTGGQIGELFF. This chain uses TRBV11-1 with TRBJ2-2; 9 nucleotides line up with TRBD1. The CDR3 is 15 amino acids. From germline, CDR1 is SGHAT and CDR2 FQDESV (reference sequence). The V and J ends lost 4 bases and 7 bases, in that order; junction bases with no gene match: 7.

The chain has TRBV2 and TRBJ2-3; 7 nucleotides line up with TRBD1. The CDR3 has 16 amino acids. The J segment lost 0 bases and the V segment lost 5 bases, leaving 8 bases of the junction unmatched. Germline V gene sequence: CDR1 SNHLY, CDR2 FYNNEI. The CDR3 protein is CASSNRGPYSTDTQYF. The DNA for the CDR3 is TGTGCCAGCAGTAACAGGGGCCCCTATAGCACAGATACGCAGTATTTT.